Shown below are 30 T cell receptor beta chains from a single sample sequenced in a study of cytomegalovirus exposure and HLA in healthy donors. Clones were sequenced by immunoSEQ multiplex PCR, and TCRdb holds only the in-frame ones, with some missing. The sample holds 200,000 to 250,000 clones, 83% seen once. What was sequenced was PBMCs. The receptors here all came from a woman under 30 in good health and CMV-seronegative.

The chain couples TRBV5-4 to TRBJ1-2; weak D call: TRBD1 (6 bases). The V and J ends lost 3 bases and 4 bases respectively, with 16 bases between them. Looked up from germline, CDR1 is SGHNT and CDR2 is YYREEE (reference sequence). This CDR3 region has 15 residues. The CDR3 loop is CASSSGGGLSYGYTF. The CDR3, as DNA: TGTGCCAGCAGCTCCGGAGGGGGACTCAGCTATGGCTACACCTTC.

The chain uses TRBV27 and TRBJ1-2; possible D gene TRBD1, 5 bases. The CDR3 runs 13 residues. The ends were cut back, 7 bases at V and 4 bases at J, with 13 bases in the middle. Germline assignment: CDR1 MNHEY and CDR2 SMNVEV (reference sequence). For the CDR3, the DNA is TGTGCCAGCACGGGGGGAGACAGCTATGGCTACACCTTC. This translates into CASTGGDSYGYTF.

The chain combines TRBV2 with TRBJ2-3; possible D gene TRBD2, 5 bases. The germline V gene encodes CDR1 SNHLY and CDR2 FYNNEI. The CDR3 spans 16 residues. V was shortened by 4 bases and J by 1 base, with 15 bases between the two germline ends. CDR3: CASSASRVGGTDTQYF. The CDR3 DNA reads TGTGCCAGCAGTGCCTCGCGGGTCGGGGGCACAGATACGCAGTATTTT.

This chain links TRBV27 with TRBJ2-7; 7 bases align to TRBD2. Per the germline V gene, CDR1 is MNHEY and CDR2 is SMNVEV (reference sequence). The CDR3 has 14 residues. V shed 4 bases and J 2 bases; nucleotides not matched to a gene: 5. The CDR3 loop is CASSSRGVPYEQYF. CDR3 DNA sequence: TGTGCCAGCAGTTCCCGGGGGGTCCCCTACGAGCAGTACTTC.

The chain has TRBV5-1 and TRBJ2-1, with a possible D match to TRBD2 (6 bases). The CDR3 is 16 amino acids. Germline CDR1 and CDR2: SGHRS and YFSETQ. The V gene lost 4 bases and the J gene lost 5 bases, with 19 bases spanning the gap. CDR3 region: CASSGTSTPTNNEQFF. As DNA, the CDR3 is TGCGCCAGCAGCGGGACTTCCACCCCTACCAACAATGAGCAGTTCTTC.

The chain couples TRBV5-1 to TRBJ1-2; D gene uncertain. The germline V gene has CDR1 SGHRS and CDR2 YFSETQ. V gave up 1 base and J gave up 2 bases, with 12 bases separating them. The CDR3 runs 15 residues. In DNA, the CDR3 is TGCGCCAGCAGCTTGTTGAGAGACCAGAACTATGGCTACACCTTC. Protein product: CASSLLRDQNYGYTF.

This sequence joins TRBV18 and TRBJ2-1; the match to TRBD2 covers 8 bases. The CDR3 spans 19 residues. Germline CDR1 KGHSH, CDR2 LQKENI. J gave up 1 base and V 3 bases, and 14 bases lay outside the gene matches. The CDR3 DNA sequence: TGTGCCAGCTCACCCGAGGGACTAGTCGCAGGCCCTTCCTACAATGAGCAGTTCTTC. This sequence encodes CASSPEGLVAGPSYNEQFF.

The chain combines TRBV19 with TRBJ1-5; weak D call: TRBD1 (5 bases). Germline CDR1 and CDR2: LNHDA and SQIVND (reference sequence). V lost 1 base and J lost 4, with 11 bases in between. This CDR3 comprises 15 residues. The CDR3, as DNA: TGTGCCAGTAGTATAGCAGGGAGTAGGAATCAGCCCCAGCATTTT. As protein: CASSIAGSRNQPQHF.

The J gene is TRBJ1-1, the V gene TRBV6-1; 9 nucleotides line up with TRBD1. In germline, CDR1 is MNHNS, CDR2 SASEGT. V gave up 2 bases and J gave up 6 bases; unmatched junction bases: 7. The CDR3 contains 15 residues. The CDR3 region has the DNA TGTGCCAGCAGTGAACTTACAGGGGGCTTCCCTGAAGCTTTCTTT. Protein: CASSELTGGFPEAFF.

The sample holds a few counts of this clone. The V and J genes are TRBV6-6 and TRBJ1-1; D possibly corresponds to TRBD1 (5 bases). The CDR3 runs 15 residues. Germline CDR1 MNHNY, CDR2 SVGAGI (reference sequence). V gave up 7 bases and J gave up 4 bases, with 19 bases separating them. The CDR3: CASTPSRGWGTEAFF. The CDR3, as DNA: TGTGCCAGCACACCGTCGAGGGGTTGGGGCACTGAAGCTTTCTTT.

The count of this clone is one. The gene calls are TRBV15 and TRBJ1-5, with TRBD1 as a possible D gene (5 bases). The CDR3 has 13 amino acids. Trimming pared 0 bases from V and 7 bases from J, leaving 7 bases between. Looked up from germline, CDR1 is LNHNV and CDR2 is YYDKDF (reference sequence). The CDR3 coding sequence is TGTGCCACCAGCAGAGAGTGGGACCAGCCCCAGCATTTT. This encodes CATSREWDQPQHF.

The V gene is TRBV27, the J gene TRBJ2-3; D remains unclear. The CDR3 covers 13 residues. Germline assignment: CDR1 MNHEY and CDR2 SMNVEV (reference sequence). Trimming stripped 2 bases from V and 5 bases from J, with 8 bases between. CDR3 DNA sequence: TGTGCCAGCAGTTTAGCTTGGATAGATACGCAGTATTTT. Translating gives CASSLAWIDTQYF.

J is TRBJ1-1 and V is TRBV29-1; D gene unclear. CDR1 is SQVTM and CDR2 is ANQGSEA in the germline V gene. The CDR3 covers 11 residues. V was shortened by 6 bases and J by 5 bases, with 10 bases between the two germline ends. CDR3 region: CSVVPRTEAFF. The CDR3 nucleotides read TGCAGCGTCGTCCCCCGGACTGAAGCTTTCTTT.

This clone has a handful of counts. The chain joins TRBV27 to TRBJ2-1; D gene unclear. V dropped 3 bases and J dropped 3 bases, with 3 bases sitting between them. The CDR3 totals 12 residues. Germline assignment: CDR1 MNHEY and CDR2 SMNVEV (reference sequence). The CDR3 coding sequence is TGTGCCAGCAGTTTTGACTACAATGAGCAGTTCTTC. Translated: CASSFDYNEQFF.

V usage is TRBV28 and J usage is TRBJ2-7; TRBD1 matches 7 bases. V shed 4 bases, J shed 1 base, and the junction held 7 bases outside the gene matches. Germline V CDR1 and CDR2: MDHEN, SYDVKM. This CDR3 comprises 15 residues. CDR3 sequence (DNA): TGTGCCAGCAGTTCCTACCCACAGGGGTCCTACGAGCAGTACTTC. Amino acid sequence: CASSSYPQGSYEQYF.

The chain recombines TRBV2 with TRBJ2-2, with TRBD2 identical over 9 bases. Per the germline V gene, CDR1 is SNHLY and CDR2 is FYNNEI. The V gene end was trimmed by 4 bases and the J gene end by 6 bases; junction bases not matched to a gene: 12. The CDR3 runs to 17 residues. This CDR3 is CASSVIGTSRGSGELFF. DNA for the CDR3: TGTGCCAGCAGTGTAATCGGGACTAGCAGGGGATCCGGGGAGCTGTTTTTT. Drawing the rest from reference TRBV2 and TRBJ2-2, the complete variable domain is EPEVTQTPSHQVTQMGQEVILRCVPISNHLYFYWYRQILGQKVEFLVSFYNNEISEKSEIFDDQFSVERPDGSNFTLKIRSTKLEDSAMYFCASSVIGTSRGSGELFFGEGSRLTVL.

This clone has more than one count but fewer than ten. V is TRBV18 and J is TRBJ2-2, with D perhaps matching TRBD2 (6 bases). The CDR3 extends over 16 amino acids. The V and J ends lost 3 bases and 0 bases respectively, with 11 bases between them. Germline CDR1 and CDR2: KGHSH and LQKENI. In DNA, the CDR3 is TGTGCCAGCTCACCGGCCGGGACTGCGAACACCGGGGAGCTGTTTTTT. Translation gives CASSPAGTANTGELFF.

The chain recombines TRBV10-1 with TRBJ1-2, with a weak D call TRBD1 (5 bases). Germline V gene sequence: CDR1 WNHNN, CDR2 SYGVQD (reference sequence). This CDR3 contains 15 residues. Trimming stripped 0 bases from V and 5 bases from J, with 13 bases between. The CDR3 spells CASSESIGGLYGYTF. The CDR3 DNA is TGCGCCAGCAGTGAGTCGATTGGGGGACTTTATGGCTACACCTTC.

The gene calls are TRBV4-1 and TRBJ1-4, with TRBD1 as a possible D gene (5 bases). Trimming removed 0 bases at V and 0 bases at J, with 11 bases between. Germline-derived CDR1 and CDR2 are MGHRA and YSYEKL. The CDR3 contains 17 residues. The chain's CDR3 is CASSQDDRETTNEKLFF. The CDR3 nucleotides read TGCGCCAGCAGCCAAGACGACAGAGAGACAACTAATGAAAAACTGTTTTTT.

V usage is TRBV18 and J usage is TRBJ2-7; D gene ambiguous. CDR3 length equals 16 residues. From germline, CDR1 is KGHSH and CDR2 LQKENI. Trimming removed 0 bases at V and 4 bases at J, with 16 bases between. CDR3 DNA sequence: TGTGCCAGCTCACCACCGTCCAGGACCGACCCGTACGAGCAGTACTTC. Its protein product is CASSPPSRTDPYEQYF.

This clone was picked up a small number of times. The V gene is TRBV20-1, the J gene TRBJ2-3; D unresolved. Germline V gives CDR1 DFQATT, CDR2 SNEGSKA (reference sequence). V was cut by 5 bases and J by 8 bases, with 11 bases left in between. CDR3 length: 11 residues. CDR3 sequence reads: CSAPLQATQYF. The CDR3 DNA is TGCAGTGCTCCCCTCCAGGCTACGCAGTATTTT.

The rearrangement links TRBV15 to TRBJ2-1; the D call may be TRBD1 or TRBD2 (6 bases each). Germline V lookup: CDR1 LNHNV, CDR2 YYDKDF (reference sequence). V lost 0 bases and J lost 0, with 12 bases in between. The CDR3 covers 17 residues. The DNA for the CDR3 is TGTGCCACCAGCAGAGATTCTCGGGGGCGCTCCTACAATGAGCAGTTCTTC. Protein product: CATSRDSRGRSYNEQFF.

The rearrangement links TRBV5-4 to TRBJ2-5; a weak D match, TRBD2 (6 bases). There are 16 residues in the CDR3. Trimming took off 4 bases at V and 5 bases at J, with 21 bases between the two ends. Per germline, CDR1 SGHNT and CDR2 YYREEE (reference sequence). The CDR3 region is CASSVGGGGDLETQYF. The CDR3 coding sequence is TGTGCCAGCAGCGTCGGGGGTGGAGGGGACCTGGAGACCCAGTACTTC.

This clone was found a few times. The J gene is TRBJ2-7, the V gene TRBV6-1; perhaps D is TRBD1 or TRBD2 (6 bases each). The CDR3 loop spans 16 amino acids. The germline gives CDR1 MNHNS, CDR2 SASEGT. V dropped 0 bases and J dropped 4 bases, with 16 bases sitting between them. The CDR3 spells CASSEAQGGIEYEQYF. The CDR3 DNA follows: TGTGCCAGCAGTGAAGCGCAAGGGGGGATCGAGTACGAGCAGTACTTC.

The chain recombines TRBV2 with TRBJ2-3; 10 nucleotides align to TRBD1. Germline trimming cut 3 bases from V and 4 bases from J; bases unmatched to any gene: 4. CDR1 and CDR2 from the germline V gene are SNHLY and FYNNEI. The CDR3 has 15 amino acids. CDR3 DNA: TGTGCCAGCAGTGAGACAGGGGGCTTGGCAGATACGCAGTATTTT. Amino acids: CASSETGGLADTQYF.

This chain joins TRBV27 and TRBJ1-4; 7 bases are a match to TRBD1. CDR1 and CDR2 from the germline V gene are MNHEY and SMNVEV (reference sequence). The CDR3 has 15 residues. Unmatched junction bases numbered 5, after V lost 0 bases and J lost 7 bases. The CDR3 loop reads CASSLSSGGGEKLFF. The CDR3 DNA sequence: TGTGCCAGCAGTTTATCGTCAGGGGGTGGTGAAAAACTGTTTTTT. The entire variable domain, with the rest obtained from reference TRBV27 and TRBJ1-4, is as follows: EAQVTQNPRYLITVTGKKLTVTCSQNMNHEYMSWYRQDPGLGLRQIYYSMNVEVTDKGDVPEGYKVSRKEKRNFPLILESPSPNQTSLYFCASSLSSGGGEKLFFGSGTQLSVL.

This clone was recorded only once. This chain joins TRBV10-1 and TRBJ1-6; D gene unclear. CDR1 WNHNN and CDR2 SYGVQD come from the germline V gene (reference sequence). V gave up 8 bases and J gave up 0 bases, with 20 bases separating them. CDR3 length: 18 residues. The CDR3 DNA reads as TGCGCCAGCGAAAAGTTGTTCCGGGAGAGCTCCTATAATTCACCCCTCCACTTT. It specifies CASEKLFRESSYNSPLHF.

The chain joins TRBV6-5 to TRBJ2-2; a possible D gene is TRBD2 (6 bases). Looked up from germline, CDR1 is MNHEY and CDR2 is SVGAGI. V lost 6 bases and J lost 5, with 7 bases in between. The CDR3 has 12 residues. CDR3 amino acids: CASRRETGELFF. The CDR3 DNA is TGTGCCAGCAGACGGGAGACCGGGGAGCTGTTTTTT.

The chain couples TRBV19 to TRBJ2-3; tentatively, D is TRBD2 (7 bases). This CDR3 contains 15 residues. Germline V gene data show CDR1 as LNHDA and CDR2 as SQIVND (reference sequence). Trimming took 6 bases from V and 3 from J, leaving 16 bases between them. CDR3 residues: CASSSWGGRTDTQYF. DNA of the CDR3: TGTGCCAGTAGCTCATGGGGGGGCCGGACAGATACGCAGTATTTT. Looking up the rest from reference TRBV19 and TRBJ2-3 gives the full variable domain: DGGITQSPKYLFRKEGQNVTLSCEQNLNHDAMYWYRQDPGQGLRLIYYSQIVNDFQKGDIAEGYSVSREKKESFPLTVTSAQKNPTAFYLCASSSWGGRTDTQYFGPGTRLTVL.

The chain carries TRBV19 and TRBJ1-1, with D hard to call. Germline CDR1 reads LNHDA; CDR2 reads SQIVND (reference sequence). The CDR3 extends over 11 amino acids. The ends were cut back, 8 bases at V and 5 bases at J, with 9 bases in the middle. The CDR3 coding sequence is TGTGCCAGTTTCTCGGGGACTGAAGCTTTCTTT. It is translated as CASFSGTEAFF.